Shown below are 30 T cell receptor beta chains from a single sample sequenced in a study of technical replicates of blood from several donors. TCRdb keeps only in-frame clones here, not all; method: immunoSEQ multiplex PCR. The table lists some 17,000 clones, around 90% of them singletons. The source material was PBMCs. The receptors were sampled from a human donor in good health.

The V gene is TRBV5-4, the J gene TRBJ1-1; tentative D call: TRBD1 (5 bases). V was pared by 4 bases and J by 10 bases, with 14 bases between. The CDR3 spans 12 residues. The germline V gene encodes CDR1 SGHNT and CDR2 YYREEE (reference sequence). This CDR3 is CASSPEWGGAFF. Written as DNA, the CDR3 is TGTGCCAGCAGCCCAGAATGGGGGGGAGCTTTCTTT.

The CDR3 DNA is TGTGCCAACCCCAGAGAGCCGGGGACAGGTCGTTTGGCGAACGAGCAGTACTTC. Amino acid sequence: CANPREPGTGRLANEQYF. The rearrangement joins TRBV21-1 to TRBJ2-7; the tabulated D call, TRBD1, remains unverified against the DNA. TRBV21-1 is a documented pseudogene. There are 18 residues in the CDR3.

The chain carries TRBV10-1 and TRBJ1-1; D might be TRBD1 (6 bases). Trimming shortened V by 0 bases and J by 3 bases, and 14 bases separated the two germline ends. This CDR3 spans 16 amino acids. Germline values: CDR1 WNHNN, CDR2 SYGVQD (reference sequence). The CDR3 DNA sequence: TGCGCCAGCAGTGAGTCGACGGGGGGCAGGGACACTGAAGCTTTCTTT. It yields the protein CASSESTGGRDTEAFF.

This chain joins TRBV30 and TRBJ2-3; 11 bases fit TRBD2. This CDR3 is 15 amino acids long. J lost 6 bases, V lost 4 bases, and 9 bases had no gene match. Germline lookup yields CDR1 GTSNPN and CDR2 SVGIG (reference sequence). The CDR3 DNA sequence: TGTGCCTGGACGGGAGCTAGCGGGAGGTCCGATACGCAGTATTTT. It encodes CAWTGASGRSDTQYF.

The V gene is TRBV7-6, the J gene TRBJ2-2; 7 bases align to TRBD2. J gave up 1 base and V 2 bases, and 4 bases lay outside the gene matches. The CDR3 loop spans 16 amino acids. CDR1 and CDR2 (germline): SGHVS, FNYEAQ. CDR3 bases: TGTGCCAGCAGCTTATACACGGGAGGGAACACCGGGGAGCTGTTTTTT. It encodes CASSLYTGGNTGELFF.

The chain is built from TRBV7-9 and TRBJ2-1, with 10 bases matching TRBD2. Germline V gene lookup returns CDR1 SEHNR and CDR2 FQNEAQ (reference sequence). The CDR3 extends over 17 amino acids. J was trimmed by 8 bases and V by 2 bases; bases with no gene match: 12. The chain's CDR3 is CASSLSLAGASFDEQFF. In nucleotides, the CDR3 is TGTGCCAGCAGCTTAAGTCTAGCGGGAGCCTCTTTCGATGAGCAGTTCTTC.

Only a few counts were recorded for this clone. This chain links TRBV11-3 with TRBJ2-3; the D gene is possibly TRBD2 (6 bases). The V end was cut by 1 base, the J end by 0 bases, with 14 bases between. Per the germline V gene, CDR1 is SGHNT and CDR2 is YENEEA. This CDR3 spans 17 amino acids. As DNA, the CDR3 is TGTGCCAGCAGCTTAGGCTTCTGGGGAGGAAGCACAGATACGCAGTATTTT. Translating gives CASSLGFWGGSTDTQYF.

V and J are TRBV18 and TRBJ2-7; the match to TRBD1 covers 10 bases. The CDR3 covers 14 residues. J lost 7 bases, V lost 4 bases, and 7 bases had no gene match. Germline V gene data show CDR1 as KGHSH and CDR2 as LQKENI. DNA for the CDR3: TGTGCCAGCTCACTAGGACAGGGGGAAAGGGAGCAGTACTTC. This gives the protein CASSLGQGEREQYF.

This clone appeared a few times. The chain links TRBV25-1 to TRBJ2-7; TRBD1 matches at 10 bases. The CDR3 sequence is 15 residues long. The germline V gene has CDR1 MGHDK and CDR2 SYGVNS. V was pared by 7 bases and J by 5 bases, with 11 bases of the junction left unmatched. CDR3 protein: CASNGGTGVYHEQYF. The CDR3 coding sequence is TGTGCCAGCAATGGGGGGACAGGGGTTTATCACGAGCAGTACTTC.

This chain connects TRBV5-1 to TRBJ1-4, with a tentative D call TRBD1 (6 bases). V was trimmed by 0 bases and J by 1 base, leaving 16 bases between them. Germline values: CDR1 SGHRS, CDR2 YFSETQ. The CDR3 covers 18 residues. The DNA for the CDR3 is TGCGCCAGCAGCTTGGCCAAGCAGGGGATACGAACTAATGAAAAACTGTTTTTT. As protein: CASSLAKQGIRTNEKLFF.

This clone was counted a single time. The V and J genes are TRBV6-1 and TRBJ2-5, with 10 bases identical to TRBD1. This CDR3 region has 14 residues. The junction had 10 bases not matched to a gene; V was cut back by 10 bases and J by 5 bases. The V gene's germline CDR1 is MNHNS and CDR2 SASEGT. DNA of the CDR3: TGTGCCACTCGACAGGGGGCGAACTGGGAGACCCAGTACTTC. It is translated as CATRQGANWETQYF.

V and J are TRBV28 and TRBJ1-5; D is possibly TRBD1 (5 bases). Germline lookup yields CDR1 MDHEN and CDR2 SYDVKM. The CDR3 sequence is 15 residues long. The V gene lost 6 bases and the J gene lost 1 base, with 13 bases spanning the gap. The CDR3 reads CASRPWTSSNQPQHF. The DNA of the CDR3 is TGTGCCAGCAGACCGTGGACAAGCAGCAATCAGCCCCAGCATTTT.

The DNA for the CDR3 is TGTGCCAGCAGCCAAACAGGGATGAACACTGAAGCTTTCTTT. This gives the protein CASSQTGMNTEAFF. The chain links TRBV7-9 to TRBJ1-1, with D possibly TRBD1 on 6 matching bases. CDR1 is SEHNR, CDR2 FQNEAQ, per germline (reference sequence). CDR3 length: 14 amino acids. V shed 5 bases and J shed 0 bases, with 10 bases lying between them.

Only a few counts were recorded for this clone. The J gene is TRBJ1-2, the V gene TRBV30; 10 bases match TRBD1. The CDR3 length is 15 residues. V trimming: 2 bases; J trimming: 2 bases; junction bases outside the gene matches: 5. Germline V gives CDR1 GTSNPN, CDR2 SVGIG (reference sequence). In DNA form, the CDR3 reads TGTGCCTGGAGTACTCCGGGACAGGGGAACTATGGCTACACCTTC. It specifies CAWSTPGQGNYGYTF.

The V gene is TRBV10-1, the J gene TRBJ2-2; 12 nucleotides line up with TRBD1. Germline loops: CDR1 WNHNN, CDR2 SYGVQD (reference sequence). The CDR3 is made up of 15 amino acids. Trimming cost V 4 bases and J 6 bases; bases outside gene matches: 3. The CDR3, as DNA: TGCGCCAGCAGTGCCGGGACAGGGGGCCCCGGGGAGCTGTTTTTT. Translated: CASSAGTGGPGELFF.

CDR3 nucleotides: TGCGCCAGCAGCCCGGTCGACAATGAGCAGTTCTTC. It specifies CASSPVDNEQFF. V gene TRBV10-2 combines with J gene TRBJ2-1; D is undetermined. The CDR3 has 12 amino acids. V gave up 6 bases and J gave up 5 bases, with 8 bases separating them. CDR1 WSHSY and CDR2 SAAADI come from the germline V gene.

The CDR3 coding sequence is TGTGCCAGCAGCCTTCTCTATGCCAGGGGGAAACAAACCTACGAGCAGTACTTC. Translating it yields CASSLLYARGKQTYEQYF. The V and J genes are TRBV28 and TRBJ2-7; 7 nucleotides agree with TRBD1. The CDR3 spans 18 residues. V gave up 6 bases and J gave up 2 bases; unmatched junction bases: 19. CDR1 and CDR2 (germline): MDHEN, SYDVKM.

The rearrangement links TRBV19 to TRBJ2-4, with D possibly TRBD1 on 6 matching bases. V lost 1 base and J 0 bases, leaving 13 bases between the germline ends. Germline assignment: CDR1 LNHDA and CDR2 SQIVND (reference sequence). CDR3 length: 17 amino acids. In nucleotides, the CDR3 is TGTGCCAGTAGTATAGGATCGGCAGGGGTAGCCAAAAACATTCAGTACTTC. Translation: CASSIGSAGVAKNIQYF.

The V gene is TRBV30, the J gene TRBJ2-3; TRBD2 aligns across 8 bases. Germline loops: CDR1 GTSNPN, CDR2 SVGIG (reference sequence). This CDR3 spans 16 amino acids. Trimming cost V 2 bases and J 3 bases; bases outside gene matches: 10. The chain's CDR3 is CAWSPLSGTRTDTQYF. The DNA for the CDR3 is TGTGCCTGGAGTCCCCTTAGCGGGACAAGGACAGATACGCAGTATTTT. The full variable domain, in which reference TRBV30 and TRBJ2-3 provide the parts outside the CDR3, is SQTIHQWPATLVQPVGSPLSLECTVEGTSNPNLYWYRQAAGRGLQLLFYSVGIGQISSEVPQNLSASRPQDRQFILSSKKLLLSDSGFYLCAWSPLSGTRTDTQYFGPGTRLTVL.

This chain joins TRBV30 and TRBJ1-5; 10 bases map to TRBD1. Looked up from germline, CDR1 is GTSNPN and CDR2 is SVGIG (reference sequence). This CDR3 has 13 residues. The junction had 0 bases not matched to a gene; V was cut back by 0 bases and J by 7 bases. CDR3 in DNA: TGTGCCTGGAGTGTGACAGGGGGCCAGCCCCAGCATTTT. Its translation is CAWSVTGGQPQHF.

The V and J genes are TRBV30 and TRBJ2-7, with 10 nucleotides matching TRBD1. The CDR3 is made up of 15 amino acids. With V trimmed by 3 bases and J by 4 bases, 9 bases remained unmatched. Germline V CDR1 and CDR2: GTSNPN, SVGIG (reference sequence). The CDR3 spells CAWSTPGQGNYEQYF. Here the CDR3 DNA reads TGTGCCTGGAGCACTCCGGGACAGGGGAATTACGAGCAGTACTTC. The variable domain in full, completed from reference TRBV30 and TRBJ2-7, reads SQTIHQWPATLVQPVGSPLSLECTVEGTSNPNLYWYRQAAGRGLQLLFYSVGIGQISSEVPQNLSASRPQDRQFILSSKKLLLSDSGFYLCAWSTPGQGNYEQYFGPGTRLTVT.

V is TRBV7-9 and J is TRBJ2-1; no clear D gene. Germline CDR1 SEHNR, CDR2 FQNEAQ (reference sequence). The V end lost 2 bases, the J end lost 2 bases, and 16 bases lay between the germline ends. The CDR3 length is 17 residues. The CDR3 coding sequence is TGTGCCAGCAGCTTAATATATCATCTCGAGACCTACAATGAGCAGTTCTTC. Protein product: CASSLIYHLETYNEQFF. The entire variable domain, with the rest obtained from reference TRBV7-9 and TRBJ2-1, is as follows: DTGVSQNPRHKITKRGQNVTFRCDPISEHNRLYWYRQTLGQGPEFLTYFQNEAQLEKSRLLSDRFSAERPKGSFSTLEIQRTEQGDSAMYLCASSLIYHLETYNEQFFGPGTRLTVL.

This clone is a singleton in its sample. J is TRBJ2-7 and V is TRBV12-5, with 7 bases fitting TRBD2. The CDR3 has 22 residues. CDR1 and CDR2 from the germline V gene are LGHNT and FRNRAP. J lost 5 bases, V lost 0 bases, and 28 bases had no gene match. The CDR3 here is CASGLVFTGPYLPGGRPHEQYF. The CDR3 coding sequence is TGTGCTAGTGGTTTGGTATTTACAGGTCCTTACCTCCCTGGCGGGAGACCCCACGAGCAGTACTTC.

The chain links TRBV6-5 to TRBJ2-7; TRBD1 aligns across 10 bases. With V trimmed by 5 bases and J by 5 bases, 6 bases remained unmatched. Germline V gives CDR1 MNHEY, CDR2 SVGAGI. The CDR3 runs 14 residues. CDR3: CASSTDRGDNEQYF. The CDR3, as DNA: TGTGCCAGCAGTACGGACAGGGGGGACAACGAGCAGTACTTC.

The chain has TRBV5-1 and TRBJ2-7, with 7 bases identical to TRBD1. The CDR3 length is 15 residues. Per the germline V gene, CDR1 is SGHRS and CDR2 is YFSETQ. After removal of 0 bases from V and 5 bases from J, the junction contained 8 bases not matched to a gene. CDR3 coding DNA: TGCGCCAGCAGCTTGGCCATGCAGGGGGTCCACGAGCAGTACTTC. Translating gives CASSLAMQGVHEQYF. Full variable domain (missing parts from reference TRBV5-1 and TRBJ2-7): KAGVTQTPRYLIKTRGQQVTLSCSPISGHRSVSWYQQTPGQGLQFLFEYFSETQRNKGNFPGRFSGRQFSNSRSEMNVSTLELGDSALYLCASSLAMQGVHEQYFGPGTRLTVT.

CDR3 nucleotides: TGTGCCAGCAGCGGGGGACTCACTAATGAGCAGTTCTTC. Translation: CASSGGLTNEQFF. The chain links TRBV9 to TRBJ2-1; tentatively, D is TRBD2 (6 bases). The CDR3 length is 13 residues. Germline V gene sequence: CDR1 SGDLS, CDR2 YYNGEE. V lost 3 bases, J lost 7 bases, and 11 bases lay in between.

The chain links TRBV30 to TRBJ2-7; 8 bases are shared with TRBD2. Germline values: CDR1 GTSNPN, CDR2 SVGIG (reference sequence). The V segment lost 0 bases and the J segment 1 base; nucleotides outside the gene matches: 8. The CDR3 totals 16 residues. The CDR3 is CAWSVLAREGSYEQYF. The CDR3 region has the DNA TGTGCCTGGAGTGTACTAGCTCGGGAGGGGTCCTACGAGCAGTACTTC.

The V call is TRBV5-1, the J call TRBJ2-7; 12 nucleotides line up with TRBD2. CDR1 and CDR2 from the germline V gene are SGHRS and YFSETQ. Unmatched junction bases numbered 3, after V lost 1 base and J lost 1 base. This CDR3 is built from 16 residues. The CDR3 coding sequence is TGCGCCAGCAGCTTGCAACTAGCGGGAGGTTCCTACGAGCAGTACTTC. Translating it yields CASSLQLAGGSYEQYF.

As DNA, the CDR3 is TGTGCCAGCCTGGGACTAGCGGGAGGGAATGAGCAGTTCTTC. Its protein is CASLGLAGGNEQFF. The V and J genes are TRBV2 and TRBJ2-1; TRBD2 matches at 16 bases. The CDR3 has 14 amino acids. Per the germline V gene, CDR1 is SNHLY and CDR2 is FYNNEI. Trimming removed 8 bases from V and 7 bases from J; junction bases left unmatched: 2.

The CDR3 spells CASSIGRGANTEAFF. Here the CDR3 DNA reads TGTGCCAGTAGTATAGGAAGGGGCGCGAACACTGAAGCTTTCTTT. V gene TRBV19 combines with J gene TRBJ1-1; maybe TRBD1 (5 bases). Germline CDR1 LNHDA, CDR2 SQIVND (reference sequence). The CDR3 consists of 15 residues. The V gene lost 1 base and the J gene lost 1 base, with 10 bases spanning the gap. Drawing the rest from reference TRBV19 and TRBJ1-1, the complete variable domain is DGGITQSPKYLFRKEGQNVTLSCEQNLNHDAMYWYRQDPGQGLRLIYYSQIVNDFQKGDIAEGYSVSREKKESFPLTVTSAQKNPTAFYLCASSIGRGANTEAFFGQGTRLTVV.